These 27 T cell receptor beta chains were sequenced from one sample in a study of beta chain features in type 1 diabetes. General study results and limits: Significant though moderate, a shortening of TCRB CDR3s appeared in all four CD4+ subsets of Type 1 diabetes patients.

As every portion of the isolated RNA was reverse transcribed, the sequencing read expressed TCRB transcripts. Measured with immunoSEQ multiplex PCR; TCRdb has only the in-frame clones, and not every one. The sample carries 160,000 or so clones, 6.5% to 10% recorded once. These receptors lack a known antigen. Sample: central memory CD4+ T cells from blood. The receptors here all came from a woman between 18 and 30 years old with type 1 diabetes.

This clone came up a few times. V is TRBV29-1 and J is TRBJ1-4; 7 bases align to TRBD1. V lost 5 bases to trimming and J lost 8 bases; unmatched junction nucleotides: 11. Germline CDR1 and CDR2: SQVTM and ANQGSEA. This CDR3 region has 14 residues. The DNA for the CDR3 is TGCAGCGTTTCCAAATTAGGGACAGCGGAAAAACTGTTTTTT. It specifies CSVSKLGTAEKLFF.

Only a few counts were recorded for this clone. This sequence joins TRBV10-2 and TRBJ1-5; 7 nucleotides match TRBD1. Looked up from germline, CDR1 is WSHSY and CDR2 is SAAADI. V lost 6 bases and J lost 9; bases outside the gene matches: 14. There are 15 residues in the CDR3. The CDR3 DNA reads TGCGCCAGCAGGACAGGGTTGACAGCCTTATCGCCCCAGCATTTT. This translates into CASRTGLTALSPQHF.

This clone appeared a few times. The V gene is TRBV18, the J gene TRBJ1-1; perhaps TRBD1 as D (5 bases). The germline V and J ends were trimmed by 3 bases and 5 bases, with 10 bases remaining between them. The CDR3 loop spans 13 amino acids. CDR1 KGHSH and CDR2 LQKENI come from the germline V gene. The CDR3 nucleotides read TGTGCCAGCTCACCCCCCGCAGGGACTGAAGCTTTCTTT. This encodes CASSPPAGTEAFF.

The chain is built from TRBV27 and TRBJ1-6, with unresolved D. Looked up from germline, CDR1 is MNHEY and CDR2 is SMNVEV (reference sequence). This CDR3 region has 16 residues. V was shortened by 5 bases and J by 8 bases, with 19 bases between the two germline ends. The CDR3 is CASSPNGAGWYSPLHF. The CDR3 DNA reads TGTGCCAGCAGTCCAAATGGTGCGGGCTGGTATTCACCCCTCCACTTT.

This rearrangement joins TRBV5-6 to TRBJ2-7; a possible D gene is TRBD1 (6 bases). Trimming took off 1 base at V and 5 bases at J, with 10 bases between the two ends. The germline V gene encodes CDR1 SGHDT and CDR2 YYEEEE. This CDR3 has 13 amino acids. CDR3: CASSLSRGHEQYF. For the CDR3, the DNA is TGTGCCAGCAGCTTGTCCAGGGGCCACGAGCAGTACTTC. Full variable domain (rest looked up from reference TRBV5-6 and TRBJ2-7): DAGVTQSPTHLIKTRGQQVTLRCSPKSGHDTVSWYQQALGQGPQFIFQYYEEEERQRGNFPDRFSGHQFPNYSSELNVNALLLGDSALYLCASSLSRGHEQYFGPGTRLTVT.

This clone was detected only a few times. The rearrangement links TRBV28 to TRBJ2-1, with 12 bases identical to TRBD1. The length of the CDR3 is 15 residues. Trimming cost V 2 bases and J 6 bases; bases outside gene matches: 2. Germline V gene data show CDR1 as MDHEN and CDR2 as SYDVKM. Here the CDR3 reads CASSLGTGGFNEQFF. Here the CDR3 DNA reads TGTGCCAGCAGTTTAGGGACAGGGGGCTTCAATGAGCAGTTCTTC.

This clone was seen a handful of times. The chain has TRBV6-5 and TRBJ2-7; TRBD2 matches at 7 bases. Looked up from germline, CDR1 is MNHEY and CDR2 is SVGAGI. With V trimmed by 5 bases and J by 4 bases, 8 bases remained unmatched. This CDR3 has 14 residues. The CDR3 is CASSPPGGNYEQYF. CDR3 DNA sequence: TGTGCCAGCAGTCCCCCCGGGGGGAATTACGAGCAGTACTTC.

This clone was detected only a few times. CDR3 region: CATPTGQGIGTGELFF. CDR3 coding DNA: TGTGCCACTCCGACGGGGCAGGGGATTGGGACCGGGGAGCTGTTTTTT. The J gene is TRBJ2-2, the V gene TRBV7-8; a possible D gene is TRBD1 (6 bases). Trimming took 10 bases from V and 5 from J, leaving 23 bases between them. Germline V gives CDR1 SGHVS, CDR2 FQNEAQ. CDR3 length: 16 amino acids.

This clone was seen more than once but under ten times. The V and J genes are TRBV19 and TRBJ2-1; 7 nucleotides match TRBD2. V was clipped by 1 base and J by 3 bases; unmatched bases: 3. Germline CDR1 and CDR2: LNHDA and SQIVND (reference sequence). The CDR3 is 15 amino acids. CDR3 sequence reads: CASSIGQRDYNEQFF. In DNA, the CDR3 is TGTGCCAGTAGTATAGGTCAGCGGGACTACAATGAGCAGTTCTTC.

This clone came up a few times. V usage is TRBV7-9 and J usage is TRBJ2-5; 9 bases align to TRBD1. CDR3 length: 13 residues. The ends lost 5 bases at V and 2 bases at J; junction bases unmatched: 0. Germline-derived CDR1 and CDR2 are SEHNR and FQNEAQ (reference sequence). CDR3 in amino acids: CASSDRGQETQYF. The CDR3 nucleotides are TGTGCCAGCAGCGACAGGGGGCAAGAGACCCAGTACTTC.

This clone was observed a few times. V gene TRBV9 combines with J gene TRBJ2-1, with 12 bases identical to TRBD2. J lost 2 bases, V lost 1 base, and 1 base had no gene match. The CDR3 is made up of 16 amino acids. Germline V gene sequence: CDR1 SGDLS, CDR2 YYNGEE. CDR3 protein: CASSVLAGGAYNEQFF. DNA for the CDR3: TGTGCCAGCAGCGTACTAGCGGGGGGGGCCTACAATGAGCAGTTCTTC. Using reference TRBV9 and TRBJ2-1 for the parts outside the CDR3, the full variable domain is DSGVTQTPKHLITATGQRVTLRCSPRSGDLSVYWYQQSLDQGLQFLIQYYNGEERAKGNILERFSAQQFPDLHSELNLSSLELGDSALYFCASSVLAGGAYNEQFFGPGTRLTVL.

The V and J genes are TRBV18 and TRBJ1-1; possible D gene TRBD1, 5 bases. The CDR3 loop spans 13 amino acids. Germline V gives CDR1 KGHSH, CDR2 LQKENI. V was cut by 3 bases and J by 6 bases, with 11 bases left in between. CDR3 loop: CASSPGLRPEAFF. CDR3 nucleotide sequence: TGTGCCAGCTCACCGGGACTCCGGCCTGAAGCTTTCTTT.

The gene calls are TRBV7-2 and TRBJ2-3; 12 bases align to TRBD2. The CDR3 covers 17 residues. Germline lookup yields CDR1 SGHTA and CDR2 FQGNSA. J gave up 2 bases and V 6 bases, and 9 bases lay outside the gene matches. The DNA of the CDR3 is TGTGCCAGCAGGGGAGGCGGGACTAGCGGGCTCACAGATACGCAGTATTTT. This encodes CASRGGGTSGLTDTQYF. The whole variable domain, remainder taken from reference TRBV7-2 and TRBJ2-3, is GAGVSQSPSNKVTEKGKDVELRCDPISGHTALYWYRQSLGQGLEFLIYFQGNSAPDKSGLPSDRFSAERTGGSVSTLTIQRTQQEDSAVYLCASRGGGTSGLTDTQYFGPGTRLTVL.

This clone turned up a few times. CDR3 in DNA: TGTGCCAGCAGCTTAGAGCGGCAGGCAGAAGCTTTCTTT. Translation gives CASSLERQAEAFF. The rearrangement joins TRBV7-2 to TRBJ1-1; D is uncertain. V was cut by 1 base and J by 8 bases, with 11 bases left in between. Germline lookup yields CDR1 SGHTA and CDR2 FQGNSA. The CDR3 runs to 13 residues. Drawing the rest from reference TRBV7-2 and TRBJ1-1, the complete variable domain is GAGVSQSPSNKVTEKGKDVELRCDPISGHTALYWYRQSLGQGLEFLIYFQGNSAPDKSGLPSDRFSAERTGGSVSTLTIQRTQQEDSAVYLCASSLERQAEAFFGQGTRLTVV.

The rearrangement joins TRBV29-1 to TRBJ2-7; 7 bases line up with TRBD2. The CDR3 sequence is 13 residues long. Germline CDR1 and CDR2: SQVTM and ANQGSEA. V shed 5 bases, J shed 3 bases, and the junction held 7 bases outside the gene matches. The CDR3 protein is CSVQAGRVYEQYF. CDR3 in DNA: TGCAGCGTTCAAGCGGGGAGAGTCTACGAGCAGTACTTC.

V and J are TRBV28 and TRBJ1-2; 7 bases fit TRBD1. J lost 5 bases, V lost 6 bases, and 9 bases had no gene match. The CDR3 extends over 14 amino acids. CDR1 MDHEN and CDR2 SYDVKM come from the germline V gene. The CDR3 DNA follows: TGTGCCAGCAGCCCCGGGACAGCTATATATGGCTACACCTTC. Translating gives CASSPGTAIYGYTF.

This clone showed up just a few times. The V call is TRBV19, the J call TRBJ2-7; unclear D gene. This CDR3 is built from 13 residues. Trimming left V 4 bases short and J 3 bases short, with 10 bases between. Germline V gene lookup returns CDR1 LNHDA and CDR2 SQIVND (reference sequence). CDR3 residues: CASSTLTYYEQYF. In DNA form, the CDR3 reads TGTGCCAGTAGTACCCTGACATACTACGAGCAGTACTTC.

The chain links TRBV4-3 to TRBJ1-4, with D possibly being TRBD1 (6 bases). Germline loops: CDR1 LGHNA, CDR2 YSLEER. The germline V and J ends were trimmed by 1 base and 8 bases, with 11 bases remaining between them. There are 14 residues in the CDR3. CDR3 bases: TGCGCCAGCAGCCAAGCTGGGACAAGAGAAAAACTGTTTTTT. Protein sequence: CASSQAGTREKLFF.

This clone was observed a handful of times. This rearrangement joins TRBV4-1 to TRBJ2-7; D is uncertain. The CDR3 loop spans 13 amino acids. Germline CDR1 and CDR2: MGHRA and YSYEKL. V lost 0 bases, J lost 5 bases, and 8 bases lay in between. CDR3 DNA: TGCGCCAGCAGCCAAGATTGGAGTAACGAGCAGTACTTC. It yields the protein CASSQDWSNEQYF.

This clone was observed a few times. The gene calls are TRBV21-1 and TRBJ1-4; the table calls TRBD1, which could not be checked here. TRBV21-1 counts as a pseudogene. This CDR3 region has 17 residues. DNA for the CDR3: TGTGCCAGCAGCAAAGGGGCGGCAGGGGGAACTAATGAAAAACTGTTTTTT. Residues: CASSKGAAGGTNEKLFF.

The chain recombines TRBV5-1 with TRBJ2-3, with a possible D match to TRBD2 (6 bases). Germline-derived CDR1 and CDR2 are SGHRS and YFSETQ. CDR3 length equals 14 residues. Trimming removed 3 bases at V and 2 bases at J, with 10 bases between. CDR3: CASSWGLATDTQYF. CDR3 in DNA: TGCGCCAGCAGCTGGGGACTTGCCACAGATACGCAGTATTTT.

This clone was seen more than once but under ten times. CDR3 coding DNA: TGTGCCAGCAGCTTAATGACAGGGACCGTCTATGGCTACACCTTC. Its protein product is CASSLMTGTVYGYTF. The rearrangement links TRBV7-9 to TRBJ1-2; 7 bases fit TRBD1. The V and J ends lost 2 bases and 4 bases, in that order; junction bases with no gene match: 7. Germline V gene lookup returns CDR1 SEHNR and CDR2 FQNEAQ (reference sequence). The CDR3 sequence is 15 residues long.

The chain combines TRBV5-8 with TRBJ2-7, with D maybe TRBD2 (5 bases). CDR1 is SGHTS and CDR2 is YDEGEE in the germline V gene. CDR3 length equals 14 residues. V was trimmed by 7 bases and J by 4 bases, leaving 18 bases between them. The CDR3 nucleotides are TGTGCCAGCTATCCGCCGACCGGCGGGTACGAGCAGTACTTC. Translation: CASYPPTGGYEQYF.

The chain links TRBV28 to TRBJ1-4, with a possible D match to TRBD1 (5 bases). Trimming left V 6 bases short and J 0 bases short, with 11 bases between. CDR3 size: 15 residues. The germline gives CDR1 MDHEN, CDR2 SYDVKM. The CDR3 loop is CASRYDSATNEKLFF. The CDR3 coding sequence is TGTGCCAGCAGATATGACAGTGCAACTAATGAAAAACTGTTTTTT.

This clone has a handful of counts. The chain joins TRBV29-1 to TRBJ1-1; no definite D call. This CDR3 comprises 12 residues. V was cut by 4 bases and J by 1 base, with 7 bases left in between. Germline V gene sequence: CDR1 SQVTM, CDR2 ANQGSEA. CDR3 protein: CSVATKNTEAFF. The CDR3 bases are TGCAGCGTTGCGACAAAGAACACTGAAGCTTTCTTT.

V is TRBV29-1 and J is TRBJ2-3, with a possible D match to TRBD1 (6 bases). Germline V CDR1 and CDR2: SQVTM, ANQGSEA. CDR3 size: 14 residues. V was pared by 5 bases and J by 4 bases, with 16 bases between. CDR3 amino acids: CSVLQGGGADTQYF. CDR3 nucleotide sequence: TGCAGCGTTTTACAGGGCGGAGGAGCAGATACGCAGTATTTT.

The CDR3 here is CASSLESPLAGPYEQYF. In DNA, the CDR3 is TGTGCCAGCAGCTTAGAATCCCCCCTAGCGGGCCCCTACGAGCAGTACTTC. J is TRBJ2-7 and V is TRBV7-2, with TRBD2 matching over 8 bases. This CDR3 has 17 amino acids. V lost 1 base to trimming and J lost 2 bases; unmatched junction nucleotides: 10. CDR1 SGHTA and CDR2 FQGNSA come from the germline V gene.